This T cell receptor beta chain was documented in a study of control samples from healthy donors and cancer patients. Per germline, CDR1 MDHEN and CDR2 SYDVKM. This CDR3 has 15 amino acids. J gave up 3 bases and V 5 bases, and 10 bases lay outside the gene matches. Produced via immunoSEQ multiplex PCR; TCRdb's table is partial and in-frame only. The data contain 70,000 to 100,000 clones, around 90% of them seen just once; the ten biggest clones take up 1.5% to 2%. Sequencing was carried out using PBMCs. The chain is built from TRBV28 and TRBJ2-7; 7 nucleotides agree with TRBD2. The receptor was derived from a woman in her sixties or seventies with head and neck cancer. CDR3 sequence reads: CASSQTRGSLYEQYF. CDR3 bases: TGTGCCAGCAGTCAAACCCGCGGGAGTCTCTACGAGCAGTACTTC.